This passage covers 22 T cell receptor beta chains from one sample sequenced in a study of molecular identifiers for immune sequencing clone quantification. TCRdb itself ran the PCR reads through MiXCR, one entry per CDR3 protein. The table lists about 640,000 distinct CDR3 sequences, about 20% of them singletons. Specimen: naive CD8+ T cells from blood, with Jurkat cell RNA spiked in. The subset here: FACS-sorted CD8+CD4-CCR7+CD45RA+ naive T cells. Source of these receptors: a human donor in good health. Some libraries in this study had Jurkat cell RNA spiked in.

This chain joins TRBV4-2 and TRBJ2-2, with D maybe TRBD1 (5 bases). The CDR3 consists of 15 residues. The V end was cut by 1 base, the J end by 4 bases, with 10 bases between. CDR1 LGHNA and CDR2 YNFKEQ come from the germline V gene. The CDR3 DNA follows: TGTGCCAGCAGCCAAGCGTTACAGGCCACCGGGGAGCTGTTTTTT. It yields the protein CASSQALQATGELFF.

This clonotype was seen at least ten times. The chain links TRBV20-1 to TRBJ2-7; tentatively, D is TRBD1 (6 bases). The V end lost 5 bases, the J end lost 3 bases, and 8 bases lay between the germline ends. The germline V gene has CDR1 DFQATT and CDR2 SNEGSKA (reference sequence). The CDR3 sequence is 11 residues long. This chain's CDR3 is CSASDSYEQYF. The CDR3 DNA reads TGCAGTGCTTCGGACAGCTACGAGCAGTACTTC.

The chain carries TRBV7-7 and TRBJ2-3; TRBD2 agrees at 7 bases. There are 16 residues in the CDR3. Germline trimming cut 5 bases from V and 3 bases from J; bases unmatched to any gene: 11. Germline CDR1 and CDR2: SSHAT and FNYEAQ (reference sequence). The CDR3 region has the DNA TGTGCCAGCAGCCCCATACTAGCGCGGAATACAGATACGCAGTATTTT. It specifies CASSPILARNTDTQYF.

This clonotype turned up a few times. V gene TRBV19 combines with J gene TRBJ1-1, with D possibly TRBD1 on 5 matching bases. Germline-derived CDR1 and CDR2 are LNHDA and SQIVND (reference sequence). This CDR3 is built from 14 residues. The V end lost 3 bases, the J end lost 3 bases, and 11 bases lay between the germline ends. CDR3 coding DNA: TGTGCCAGTAGTATTGGGGCAGCCCACACTGAAGCTTTCTTT. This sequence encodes CASSIGAAHTEAFF. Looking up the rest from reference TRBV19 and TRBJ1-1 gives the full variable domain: DGGITQSPKYLFRKEGQNVTLSCEQNLNHDAMYWYRQDPGQGLRLIYYSQIVNDFQKGDIAEGYSVSREKKESFPLTVTSAQKNPTAFYLCASSIGAAHTEAFFGQGTRLTVV.

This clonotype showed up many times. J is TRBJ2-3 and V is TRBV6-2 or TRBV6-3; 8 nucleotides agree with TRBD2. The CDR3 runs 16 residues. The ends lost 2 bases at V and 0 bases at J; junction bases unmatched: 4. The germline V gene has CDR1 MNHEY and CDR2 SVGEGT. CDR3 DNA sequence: TGTGCCAGCAGTTACCGCGGGGGGCCAAGCACAGATACGCAGTATTTT. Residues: CASSYRGGPSTDTQYF.

CDR3 coding DNA: TGTGCCAGCAGCCATGGGACAGCTAAGAATCAGCCCCAGCATTTT. Translated: CASSHGTAKNQPQHF. This sequence joins TRBV3-1 and TRBJ1-5; 7 bases fit TRBD1. Germline V gives CDR1 LGHDT, CDR2 YNNKEL (reference sequence). Trimming removed 3 bases from V and 4 bases from J; junction bases left unmatched: 6. This CDR3 region has 15 residues.

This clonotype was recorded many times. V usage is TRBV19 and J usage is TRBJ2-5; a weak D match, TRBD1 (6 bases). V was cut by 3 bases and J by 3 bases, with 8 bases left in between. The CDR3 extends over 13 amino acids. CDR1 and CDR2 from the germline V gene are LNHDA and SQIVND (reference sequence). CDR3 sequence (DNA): TGTGCCAGTAGTATGCACAGGGAAGAGACCCAGTACTTC. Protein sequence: CASSMHREETQYF.

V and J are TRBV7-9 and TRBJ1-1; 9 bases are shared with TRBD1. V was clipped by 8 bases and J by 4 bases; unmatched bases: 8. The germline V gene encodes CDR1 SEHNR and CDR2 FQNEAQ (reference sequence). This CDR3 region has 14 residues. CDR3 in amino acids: CASGTGTGSTEAFF. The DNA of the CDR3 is TGTGCCAGCGGCACCGGGACAGGGAGCACTGAAGCTTTCTTT. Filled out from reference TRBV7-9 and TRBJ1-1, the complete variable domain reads DTGVSQNPRHKITKRGQNVTFRCDPISEHNRLYWYRQTLGQGPEFLTYFQNEAQLEKSRLLSDRFSAERPKGSFSTLEIQRTEQGDSAMYLCASGTGTGSTEAFFGQGTRLTVV.

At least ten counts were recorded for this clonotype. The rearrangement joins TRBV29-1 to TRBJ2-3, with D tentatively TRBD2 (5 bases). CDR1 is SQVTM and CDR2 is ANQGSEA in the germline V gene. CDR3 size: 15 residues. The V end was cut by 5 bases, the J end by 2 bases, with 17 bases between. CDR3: CSVRGLAEFTDTQYF. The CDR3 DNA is TGCAGCGTTCGGGGATTGGCGGAATTCACAGATACGCAGTATTTT.

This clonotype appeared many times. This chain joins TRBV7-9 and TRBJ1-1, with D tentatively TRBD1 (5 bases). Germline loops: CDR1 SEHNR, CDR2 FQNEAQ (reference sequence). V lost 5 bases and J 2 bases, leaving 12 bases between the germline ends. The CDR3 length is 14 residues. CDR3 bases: TGTGCCAGCAGCCGGGACGGATTAAACACTGAAGCTTTCTTT. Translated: CASSRDGLNTEAFF.

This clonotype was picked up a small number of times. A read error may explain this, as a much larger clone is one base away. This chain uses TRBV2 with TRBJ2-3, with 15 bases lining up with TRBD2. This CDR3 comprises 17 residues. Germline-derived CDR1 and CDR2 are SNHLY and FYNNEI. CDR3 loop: CASTGTSGGLSTDTRYF. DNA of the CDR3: TGTGCCAGCACCGGGACTAGCGGGGGGCTGAGCACAGATACGCGGTATTTT.

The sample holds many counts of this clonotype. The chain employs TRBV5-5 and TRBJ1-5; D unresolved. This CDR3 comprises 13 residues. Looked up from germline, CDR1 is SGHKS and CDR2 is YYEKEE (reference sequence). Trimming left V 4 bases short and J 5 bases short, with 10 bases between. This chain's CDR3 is CASSPDTYQPQHF. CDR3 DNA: TGTGCCAGCAGCCCCGACACGTATCAGCCCCAGCATTTT.

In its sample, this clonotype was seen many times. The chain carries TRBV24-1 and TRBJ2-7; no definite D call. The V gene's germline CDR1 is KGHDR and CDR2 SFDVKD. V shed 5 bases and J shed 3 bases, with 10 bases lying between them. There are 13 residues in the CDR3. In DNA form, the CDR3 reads TGTGCCACCAGTGGAGGTAAAGGCTACGAGCAGTACTTC. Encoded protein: CATSGGKGYEQYF.

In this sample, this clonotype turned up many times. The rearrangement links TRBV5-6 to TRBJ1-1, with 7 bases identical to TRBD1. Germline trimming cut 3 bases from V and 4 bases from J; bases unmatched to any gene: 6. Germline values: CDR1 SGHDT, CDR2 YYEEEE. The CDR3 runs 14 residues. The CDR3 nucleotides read TGTGCCAGCAGCTATTTACAGGGGACCACTGAAGCTTTCTTT. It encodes CASSYLQGTTEAFF.

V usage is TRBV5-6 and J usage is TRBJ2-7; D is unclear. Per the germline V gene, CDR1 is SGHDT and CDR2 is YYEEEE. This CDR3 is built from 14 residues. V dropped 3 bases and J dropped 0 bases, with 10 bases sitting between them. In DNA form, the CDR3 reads TGTGCCAGCAGCTGGGGTGCGAGCTCCTACGAGCAGTACTTC. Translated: CASSWGASSYEQYF.

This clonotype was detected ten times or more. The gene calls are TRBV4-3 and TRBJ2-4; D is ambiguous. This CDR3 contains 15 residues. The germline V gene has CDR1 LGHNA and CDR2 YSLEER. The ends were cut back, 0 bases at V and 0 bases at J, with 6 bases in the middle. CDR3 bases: TGCGCCAGCAGCCAAGATAACCTAGCCAAAAACATTCAGTACTTC. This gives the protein CASSQDNLAKNIQYF.

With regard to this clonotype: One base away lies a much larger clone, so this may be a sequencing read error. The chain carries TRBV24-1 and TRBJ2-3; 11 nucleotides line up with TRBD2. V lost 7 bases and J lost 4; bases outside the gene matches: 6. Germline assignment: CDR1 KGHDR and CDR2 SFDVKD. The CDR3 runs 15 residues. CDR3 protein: CATRTSGTSADTQYF. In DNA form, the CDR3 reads TGTGCCACCAGGACTAGCGGGACGAGCGCAGATACGCAGTATTTT.

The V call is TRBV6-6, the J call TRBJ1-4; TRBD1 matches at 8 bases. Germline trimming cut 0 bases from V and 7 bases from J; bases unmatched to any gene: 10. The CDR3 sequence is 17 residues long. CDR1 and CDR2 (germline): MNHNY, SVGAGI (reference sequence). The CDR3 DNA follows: TGTGCCAGCAGTTACTCGTCAGGGGGCAAGGTATTTGAAAAACTGTTTTTT. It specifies CASSYSSGGKVFEKLFF.

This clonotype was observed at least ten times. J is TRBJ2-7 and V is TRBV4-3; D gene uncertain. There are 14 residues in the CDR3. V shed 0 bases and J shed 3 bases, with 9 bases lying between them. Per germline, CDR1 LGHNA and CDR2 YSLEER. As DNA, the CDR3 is TGCGCCAGCAGCCAAGAACGACGGTACTACGAGCAGTACTTC. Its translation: CASSQERRYYEQYF.

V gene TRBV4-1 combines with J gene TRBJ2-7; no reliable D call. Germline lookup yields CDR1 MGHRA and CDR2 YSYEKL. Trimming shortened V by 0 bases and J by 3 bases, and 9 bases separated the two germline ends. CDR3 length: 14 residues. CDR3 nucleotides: TGCGCCAGCAGCCAAGATTTCGGCTACTACGAGCAGTACTTC. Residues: CASSQDFGYYEQYF.

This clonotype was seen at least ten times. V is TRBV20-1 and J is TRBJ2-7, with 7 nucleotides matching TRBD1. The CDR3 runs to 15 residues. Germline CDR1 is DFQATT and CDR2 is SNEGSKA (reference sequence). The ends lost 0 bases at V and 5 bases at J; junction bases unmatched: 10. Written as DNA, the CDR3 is TGCAGTGCTAGAGAAATCGGACAGGTGGGCGACGAGCAGTACTTC. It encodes CSAREIGQVGDEQYF.

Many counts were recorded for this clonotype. In nucleotides, the CDR3 is TGTGCCAGCAGTTATGGGGACTACAATGAGCAGTTCTTC. It encodes CASSYGDYNEQFF. V and J are TRBV6-5 and TRBJ2-1; D call uncertain. With 3 bases removed from V and 3 bases from J, the gap between germline ends came to 6 bases. The germline gives CDR1 MNHEY, CDR2 SVGAGI. The CDR3 spans 13 residues.